This TCR beta chain originates from a study of cytomegalovirus exposure and HLA in healthy donors. The PCR had 60 Vbeta and 13 Jbeta primers. Libraries were prepared by immunoSEQ multiplex PCR; TCRdb keeps only in-frame clonotypes and omits some of them. The sample lists over 150,000 clones, roughly 70% occurring once. On this clone: Antigen: not known.

Points from the study as a whole: V- and J-gene trimming of TCR beta was linked (in a later analysis) to a missense DCLRE1C variant. It was shown in a later analysis that HLA-associated TCR beta chains were more clonally expanded than other, equally common chains. Sequencing depth across donors, presence/absence analyses assumed, was roughly uniform.

The clonotype originates from a woman aged 45 to 65 in good health and CMV-seropositive. Sequenced material: PBMCs.

Here the CDR3 DNA reads TGTGCCAGCAGTGGCCAGAGCAATCAGCCCCAGCATTTT. It specifies CASSGQSNQPQHF. The chain joins TRBV6-1 to TRBJ1-5; no reliable D call. The CDR3 has 13 residues. CDR1 is MNHNS and CDR2 is SASEGT in the germline V gene. V lost 4 bases and J lost 1, with 5 bases in between.